This T cell receptor (beta chain) was obtained from a study of blood T cell repertoires in COVID-19. TCRdb's copy holds only in-frame clones and misses some; the assay was immunoSEQ multiplex PCR. The sample contains 340,000 or so clones, more than 70% of which appear only once. The clonotype comes from a man aged 25 to 40 with active or convalescent COVID-19. What was sequenced was peripheral blood.

In DNA form, the CDR3 reads TGTGCCAGCAGCGCCCTCGGGACAGCGACCTACGAGCAGTACTTC. Protein sequence: CASSALGTATYEQYF. V is TRBV9 and J is TRBJ2-7; 7 bases are a match to TRBD1. J was trimmed by 2 bases and V by 3 bases; bases with no gene match: 8. The CDR3 has 15 amino acids. CDR1 is SGDLS, CDR2 YYNGEE, per germline.